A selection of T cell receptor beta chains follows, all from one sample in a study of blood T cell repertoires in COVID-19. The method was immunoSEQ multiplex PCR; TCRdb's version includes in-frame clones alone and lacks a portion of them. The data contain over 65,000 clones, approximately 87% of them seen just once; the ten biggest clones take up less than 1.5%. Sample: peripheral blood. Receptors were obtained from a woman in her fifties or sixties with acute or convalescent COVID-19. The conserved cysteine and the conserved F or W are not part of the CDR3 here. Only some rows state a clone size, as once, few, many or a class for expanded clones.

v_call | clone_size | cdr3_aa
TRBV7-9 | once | ASSGTGLGNTIY
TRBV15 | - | ATSRELPNEKLF
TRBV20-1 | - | SASKRQGANQPQH
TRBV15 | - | ATSSPEGARAEAF
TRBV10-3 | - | AIREGQGNEKLF
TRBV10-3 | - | AIRDPQGEGTEAF
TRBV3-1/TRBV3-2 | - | ASSTGPYGYT
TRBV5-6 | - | ASSATSGSGMSYNEQF
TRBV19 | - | ASSIGGGTEAF
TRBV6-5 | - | ASSYLGLEQF
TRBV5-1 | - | ASSLENRENTIY